The 19 T cell receptor beta chains presented below share a single source sample, sequenced in a study of T cell repertoires in cytomegalovirus infection. MiXCR was run by TCRdb on the reads, yielding one entry per CDR3 protein. The data contain hundreds of thousands of distinct CDR3 sequences, under 8.5% of them singletons. The specimen was PBMCs. These receptors were obtained from a human donor in good health (CMV status not recorded). Some clones in this sample may be carry-over from other donors' samples.

This clonotype was observed many times. The rearrangement links TRBV2 to TRBJ2-1; TRBD1 might be the D (6 bases). V lost 1 base to trimming and J lost 3 bases, with 10 bases between them. Germline V gene data show CDR1 as SNHLY and CDR2 as FYNNEI. CDR3 size: 15 residues. CDR3 nucleotide sequence: TGTGCCAGCAGTGAAGAACAGGGTGTCTACAATGAGCAGTTCTTC. Its translation is CASSEEQGVYNEQFF.

This clonotype came up many times. The chain uses TRBV20-1 and TRBJ2-7, with TRBD1 matching 8 bases. CDR3 size: 11 residues. V gave up 6 bases and J gave up 8 bases; unmatched junction bases: 6. CDR1 DFQATT and CDR2 SNEGSKA come from the germline V gene (reference sequence). The CDR3 nucleotides read TGCAGTGCGGTCGACAGGGGCAAGCAGTACTTC. Translated: CSAVDRGKQYF.

This rearrangement joins TRBV11-2 to TRBJ1-1; D unresolved. The CDR3 spans 16 residues. The V and J ends lost 5 bases and 1 base respectively, with 17 bases between them. The V gene's germline CDR1 is SGHAT and CDR2 FQNNGV. This CDR3 is CASSLRRSGGNTEAFF. The CDR3 region has the DNA TGTGCCAGCAGCCTACGGCGGTCGGGAGGGAACACTGAAGCTTTCTTT.

The chain employs TRBV19 and TRBJ2-1; maybe TRBD2 (6 bases). CDR1 LNHDA and CDR2 SQIVND come from the germline V gene (reference sequence). The CDR3 consists of 13 residues. Trimming took off 5 bases at V and 8 bases at J, with 13 bases between the two ends. In DNA, the CDR3 is TGTGCCAGTAGTCCGGGGGTGTGGGATGAGCAGTTCTTC. Translated, it gives CASSPGVWDEQFF.

This clonotype was counted only a few times. V and J are TRBV19 and TRBJ1-2; 7 nucleotides agree with TRBD1. The CDR3 extends over 14 amino acids. The germline V gene has CDR1 LNHDA and CDR2 SQIVND (reference sequence). Germline trimming cut 6 bases from V and 6 bases from J; bases unmatched to any gene: 10. The DNA for the CDR3 is TGTGCCAGTAGCATTGGCAGGGGGTTAGATGGCTACACCTTC. Protein sequence: CASSIGRGLDGYTF. Variable domain in full (rest from reference TRBV19 and TRBJ1-2): DGGITQSPKYLFRKEGQNVTLSCEQNLNHDAMYWYRQDPGQGLRLIYYSQIVNDFQKGDIAEGYSVSREKKESFPLTVTSAQKNPTAFYLCASSIGRGLDGYTFGSGTRLTVV.

This clonotype showed up many times. This chain uses TRBV10-1 with TRBJ1-1, with 9 bases lining up with TRBD1. The CDR3 loop spans 15 amino acids. With V trimmed by 0 bases and J by 4 bases, 3 bases remained unmatched. CDR1 is WNHNN, CDR2 SYGVQD, per germline (reference sequence). DNA for the CDR3: TGCGCCAGCAGTGAGTCGGGACAGGGTGGCACTGAAGCTTTCTTT. Protein product: CASSESGQGGTEAFF.

This clonotype showed up many times. The V gene is TRBV4-3, the J gene TRBJ2-2; D possibly corresponds to TRBD2 (6 bases). Trimming took 1 base from V and 5 from J, leaving 14 bases between them. There are 16 residues in the CDR3. Germline assignment: CDR1 LGHNA and CDR2 YSLEER. The CDR3 loop is CASSQGRGAGTGELFF. The CDR3 nucleotides read TGCGCCAGCAGCCAAGGTCGAGGGGCGGGGACCGGGGAGCTGTTTTTT.

There are a few counts of this clonotype. The chain has TRBV12-3 or TRBV12-4 and TRBJ2-3, with D hard to call. The CDR3 sequence is 12 residues long. Trimming cost V 7 bases and J 6 bases, with 11 bases left between them. The DNA for the CDR3 is TGTGCCAGCACCTCTTTCGACGATACGCAGTATTTT. It encodes CASTSFDDTQYF.

This clonotype has ten or more counts. The J gene is TRBJ1-5, the V gene TRBV24-1, with TRBD1 as a possible D gene (5 bases). There are 12 residues in the CDR3. V lost 2 bases and J 9 bases, leaving 7 bases between the germline ends. CDR1 KGHDR and CDR2 SFDVKD come from the germline V gene. Here the CDR3 DNA reads TGTGCCACCAGTGATTGGCAGGGGCCCCAGCATTTT. It encodes CATSDWQGPQHF.

This clonotype was observed many times. The chain joins TRBV28 to TRBJ1-1; 7 bases are a match to TRBD1. CDR1 is MDHEN and CDR2 is SYDVKM in the germline V gene. The length of the CDR3 is 16 residues. The V segment lost 6 bases and the J segment 4 bases; nucleotides outside the gene matches: 14. The CDR3 loop reads CASSSGGLGSSTEAFF. CDR3 DNA sequence: TGTGCCAGCAGCTCAGGGGGTTTGGGCTCGAGCACTGAAGCTTTCTTT.

At least ten counts were recorded for this clonotype. The chain has TRBV20-1 and TRBJ2-5; D unresolved. V was trimmed by 6 bases and J by 2 bases, leaving 10 bases between them. Germline lookup yields CDR1 DFQATT and CDR2 SNEGSKA (reference sequence). This CDR3 contains 12 residues. CDR3 sequence reads: CSAMPLQETQYF. The CDR3 nucleotides are TGCAGTGCGATGCCTCTTCAAGAGACCCAGTACTTC.

This clonotype has ten or more counts. The V gene is TRBV25-1, the J gene TRBJ1-1; TRBD1 might be the D (5 bases). The germline V gene encodes CDR1 MGHDK and CDR2 SYGVNS. CDR3 size: 12 residues. Trimming removed 2 bases from V and 11 bases from J, with 12 bases in between. This CDR3 is CASSELQGLAFF. CDR3 sequence (DNA): TGTGCCAGCAGTGAACTTCAGGGTTTGGCTTTCTTT.

This clonotype was counted ten times or more. The V and J genes are TRBV2 and TRBJ2-2, with TRBD1 as a possible D gene (6 bases). Germline V lookup: CDR1 SNHLY, CDR2 FYNNEI. The CDR3 totals 15 residues. With 0 bases removed from V and 4 bases from J, the gap between germline ends came to 9 bases. CDR3 in amino acids: CASSEAQGPTGELFF. In nucleotides, the CDR3 is TGTGCCAGCAGTGAAGCGCAGGGGCCCACCGGGGAGCTGTTTTTT.

This clonotype was counted only a few times. The V gene is TRBV14, the J gene TRBJ1-1; tentative D call: TRBD1 (6 bases). The CDR3 totals 15 residues. CDR1 and CDR2 from the germline V gene are SGHDN and FVKESK. Trimming removed 6 bases from V and 3 bases from J, with 17 bases in between. CDR3 loop: CASRANRAWDTEAFF. The CDR3 nucleotides are TGTGCCAGCAGGGCCAACAGGGCGTGGGACACTGAAGCTTTCTTT.

The chain uses TRBV13 and TRBJ1-2; D perhaps matches TRBD1 (5 bases). V was trimmed by 3 bases and J by 6 bases, leaving 20 bases between them. This CDR3 contains 16 residues. In germline, CDR1 is PRHDT, CDR2 FYEKMQ (reference sequence). CDR3 nucleotide sequence: TGTGCCAGCAGCTTCGGCTTGTCAGGGATGGGCGATGGCTACACCTTC. As protein: CASSFGLSGMGDGYTF.

In this sample, this clonotype turned up once. A much more abundant neighbour one base away suggests this may be a read error. The gene calls are TRBV7-2 and TRBJ1-1; D remains ambiguous. This CDR3 is built from 9 residues. Germline CDR1 and CDR2: SGHTA and FQGNSA. CDR3 nucleotides: TGTGCCAGCCCGTCTGACGCTTTCTTT. Residues: CASPSDAFF.

The table lists this clonotype with many counts. This chain uses TRBV5-1 with TRBJ1-6; a weak D match, TRBD1 (5 bases). V lost 4 bases to trimming and J lost 7 bases, with 15 bases between them. CDR3 length: 15 amino acids. The germline CDR1 and CDR2 sequences are SGHRS and YFSETQ. The CDR3 reads CASSLFSRENSPLHF. The DNA for the CDR3 is TGCGCCAGCAGCCTGTTCTCCAGGGAAAATTCACCCCTCCACTTT. Filled out from reference TRBV5-1 and TRBJ1-6, the complete variable domain reads KAGVTQTPRYLIKTRGQQVTLSCSPISGHRSVSWYQQTPGQGLQFLFEYFSETQRNKGNFPGRFSGRQFSNSRSEMNVSTLELGDSALYLCASSLFSRENSPLHFGNGTRLTVT.

In this sample, this clonotype turned up many times. V is TRBV10-3 and J is TRBJ1-1, with D unclear. The ends were cut back, 6 bases at V and 1 base at J, with 3 bases in the middle. This CDR3 is 11 amino acids long. In germline, CDR1 is ENHRY, CDR2 SYGVKD. In nucleotides, the CDR3 is TGTGCCATCAGACAGAACACTGAAGCTTTCTTT. This codes for CAIRQNTEAFF.

This clonotype was found many times. The chain couples TRBV4-2 to TRBJ1-3; D is unresolved. Germline assignment: CDR1 LGHNA and CDR2 YNFKEQ. The CDR3 totals 13 residues. V lost 2 bases and J 7 bases, leaving 9 bases between the germline ends. DNA for the CDR3: TGTGCCAGCAGCCAAAAATCCGGCAACACCATATATTTT. It translates to CASSQKSGNTIYF.